The entry below describes one T cell receptor (beta chain). The data were taken from a study of chemoradiotherapy in HPV16-positive cancers. V lost 0 bases, J lost 4 bases, and 9 bases lay in between. CDR3 length: 14 amino acids. Looked up from germline, CDR1 is LGHNA and CDR2 is YSLEER. The method was immunoSEQ multiplex PCR; TCRdb's version includes in-frame clones alone and lacks a portion of them. The data contain 20,000 to 30,000 clones, 85% to 95% of them seen just once; the ten biggest clones take up over 20%. The source is a human donor with HPV-associated anogenital cancer. This specimen consisted of blood, obtained from a patient who underwent chemoradiotherapy. The genes are TRBV4-3 and TRBJ1-1, with a tentative D call TRBD1 (5 bases). CDR3 coding DNA: TGCGCCAGCAGCCAAGATGCGGGGCTCACTGAAGCTTTCTTT. Protein: CASSQDAGLTEAFF.